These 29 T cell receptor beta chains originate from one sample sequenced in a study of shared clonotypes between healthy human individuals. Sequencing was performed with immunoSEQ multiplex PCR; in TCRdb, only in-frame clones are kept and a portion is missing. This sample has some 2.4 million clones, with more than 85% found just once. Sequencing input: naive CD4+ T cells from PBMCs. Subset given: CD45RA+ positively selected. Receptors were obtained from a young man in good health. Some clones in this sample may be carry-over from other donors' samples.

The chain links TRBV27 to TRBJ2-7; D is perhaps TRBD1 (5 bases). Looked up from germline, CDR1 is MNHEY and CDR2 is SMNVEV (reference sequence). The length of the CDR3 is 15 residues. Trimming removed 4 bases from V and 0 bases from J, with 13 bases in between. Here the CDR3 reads CASSSQGSPSYEQYF. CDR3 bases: TGTGCCAGCAGTTCCCAGGGATCACCCTCCTACGAGCAGTACTTC.

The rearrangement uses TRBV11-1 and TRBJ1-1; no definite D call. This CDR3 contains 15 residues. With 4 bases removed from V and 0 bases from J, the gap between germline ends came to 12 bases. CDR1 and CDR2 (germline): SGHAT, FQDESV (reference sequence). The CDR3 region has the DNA TGTGCCAGCAGCTCCATTATTCGTCTGAACACTGAAGCTTTCTTT. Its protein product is CASSSIIRLNTEAFF.

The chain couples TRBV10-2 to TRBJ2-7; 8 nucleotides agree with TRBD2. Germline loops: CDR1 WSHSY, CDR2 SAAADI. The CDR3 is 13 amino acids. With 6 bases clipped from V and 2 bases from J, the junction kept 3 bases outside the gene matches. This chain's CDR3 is CASRREVAYEQYF. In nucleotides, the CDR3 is TGCGCCAGCAGGCGGGAGGTGGCCTACGAGCAGTACTTC.

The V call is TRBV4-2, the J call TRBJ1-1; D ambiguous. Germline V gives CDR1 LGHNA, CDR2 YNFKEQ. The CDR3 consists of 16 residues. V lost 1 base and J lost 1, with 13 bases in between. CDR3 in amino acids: CASSQVFARKNTEAFF. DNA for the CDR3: TGTGCCAGCAGCCAAGTCTTTGCCAGGAAGAACACTGAAGCTTTCTTT.

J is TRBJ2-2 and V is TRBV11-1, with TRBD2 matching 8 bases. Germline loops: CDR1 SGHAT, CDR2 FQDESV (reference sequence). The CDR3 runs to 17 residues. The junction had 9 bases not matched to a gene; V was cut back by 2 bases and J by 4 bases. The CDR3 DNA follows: TGTGCCAGCAGCTTATCTGTCAGCGGGAGTGTCACCGGGGAGCTGTTTTTT. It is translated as CASSLSVSGSVTGELFF.

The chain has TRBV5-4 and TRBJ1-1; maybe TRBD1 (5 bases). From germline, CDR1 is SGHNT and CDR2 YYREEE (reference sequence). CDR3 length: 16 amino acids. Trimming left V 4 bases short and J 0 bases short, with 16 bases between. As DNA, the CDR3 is TGTGCCAGCAGCCAGTTGACGGGGCTCATGAACACTGAAGCTTTCTTT. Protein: CASSQLTGLMNTEAFF.

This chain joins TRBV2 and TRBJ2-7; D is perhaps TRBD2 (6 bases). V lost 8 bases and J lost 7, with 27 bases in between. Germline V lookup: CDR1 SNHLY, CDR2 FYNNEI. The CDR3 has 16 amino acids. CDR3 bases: TGTGCCAGCTCGGTCATCCCGGGGTCCGCGGCGGGGGAGCAGTACTTC. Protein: CASSVIPGSAAGEQYF.

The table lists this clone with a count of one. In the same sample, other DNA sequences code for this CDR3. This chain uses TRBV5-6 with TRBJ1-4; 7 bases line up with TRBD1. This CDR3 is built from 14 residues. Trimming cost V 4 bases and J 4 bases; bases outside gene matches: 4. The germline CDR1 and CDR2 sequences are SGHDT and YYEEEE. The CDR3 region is CASSLGQLNEKLFF. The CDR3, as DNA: TGTGCCAGCAGCCTGGGACAGCTTAATGAAAAACTGTTTTTT.

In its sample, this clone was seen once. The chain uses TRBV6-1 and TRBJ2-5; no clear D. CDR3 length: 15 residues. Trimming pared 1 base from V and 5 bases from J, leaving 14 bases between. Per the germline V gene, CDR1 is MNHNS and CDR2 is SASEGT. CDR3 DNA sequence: TGTGCCAGCAGTGAAGACGAGGTTCTGTTCGAGACCCAGTACTTC. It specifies CASSEDEVLFETQYF.

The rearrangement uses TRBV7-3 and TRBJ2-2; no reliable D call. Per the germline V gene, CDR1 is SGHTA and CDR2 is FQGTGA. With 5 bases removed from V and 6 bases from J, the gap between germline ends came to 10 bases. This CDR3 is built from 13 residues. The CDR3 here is CASSKMGPGELFF. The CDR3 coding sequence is TGTGCCAGCAGCAAAATGGGTCCCGGGGAGCTGTTTTTT.

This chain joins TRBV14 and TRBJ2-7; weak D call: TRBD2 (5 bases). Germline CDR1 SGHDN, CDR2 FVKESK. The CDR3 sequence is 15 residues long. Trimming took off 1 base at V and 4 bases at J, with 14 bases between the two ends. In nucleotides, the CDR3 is TGTGCCAGCAGCCAAGTCGCTGGGAGTGGGTACGAGCAGTACTTC. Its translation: CASSQVAGSGYEQYF.

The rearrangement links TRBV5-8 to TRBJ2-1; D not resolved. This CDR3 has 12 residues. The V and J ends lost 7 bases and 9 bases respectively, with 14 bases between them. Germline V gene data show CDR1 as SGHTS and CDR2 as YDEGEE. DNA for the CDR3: TGTGCCAGCTCGTGGAGTGCTGGTGAGCAGTTCTTC. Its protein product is CASSWSAGEQFF. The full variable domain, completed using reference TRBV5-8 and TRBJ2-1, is EAGVTQSPTHLIKTRGQQATLRCSPISGHTSVYWYQQALGLGLQFLLWYDEGEERNRGNFPPRFSGRQFPNYSSELNVNALELEDSALYLCASSWSAGEQFFGPGTRLTVL.

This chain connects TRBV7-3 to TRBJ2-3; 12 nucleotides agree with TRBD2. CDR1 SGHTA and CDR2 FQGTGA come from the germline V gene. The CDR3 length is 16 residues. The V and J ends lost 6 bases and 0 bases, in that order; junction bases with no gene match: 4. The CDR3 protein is CASRPGTSGSTDTQYF. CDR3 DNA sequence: TGTGCCAGCAGACCCGGGACTAGCGGGAGCACAGATACGCAGTATTTT.

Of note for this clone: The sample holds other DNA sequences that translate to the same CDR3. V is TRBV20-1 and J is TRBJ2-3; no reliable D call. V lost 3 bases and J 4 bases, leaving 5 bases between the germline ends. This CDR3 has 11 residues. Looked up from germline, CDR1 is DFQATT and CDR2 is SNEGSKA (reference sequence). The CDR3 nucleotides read TGCAGTGCTAGTGGTTCAGATACGCAGTATTTT. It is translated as CSASGSDTQYF.

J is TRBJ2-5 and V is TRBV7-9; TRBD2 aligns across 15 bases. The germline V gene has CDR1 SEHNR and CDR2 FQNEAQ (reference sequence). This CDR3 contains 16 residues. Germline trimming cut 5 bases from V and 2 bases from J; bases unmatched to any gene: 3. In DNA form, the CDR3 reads TGTGCCAGCAGCCCCGGGACTAGCGGGAGGCAAGAGACCCAGTACTTC. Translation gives CASSPGTSGRQETQYF.

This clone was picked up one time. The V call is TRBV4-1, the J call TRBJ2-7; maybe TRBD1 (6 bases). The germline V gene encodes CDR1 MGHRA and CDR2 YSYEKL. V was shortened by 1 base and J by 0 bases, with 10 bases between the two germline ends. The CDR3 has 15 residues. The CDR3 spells CASSQGTASSYEQYF. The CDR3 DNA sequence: TGCGCCAGCAGCCAAGGGACAGCTAGCTCCTACGAGCAGTACTTC.

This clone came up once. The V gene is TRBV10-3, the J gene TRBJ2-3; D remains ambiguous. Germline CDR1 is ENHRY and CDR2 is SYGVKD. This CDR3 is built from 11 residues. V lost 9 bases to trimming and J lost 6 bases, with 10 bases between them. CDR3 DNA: TGTGCCATTCTCGCCCTGGATACGCAGTATTTT. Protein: CAILALDTQYF.

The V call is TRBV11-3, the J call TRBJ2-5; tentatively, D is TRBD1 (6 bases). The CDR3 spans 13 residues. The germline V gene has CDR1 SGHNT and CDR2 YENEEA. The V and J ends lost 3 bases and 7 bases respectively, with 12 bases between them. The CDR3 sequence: CASSFSQGGTQYF. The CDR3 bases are TGTGCCAGCAGCTTCTCGCAAGGGGGGACCCAGTACTTC.

The DNA of the CDR3 is TGTGCCAGCTCACCCGGGGAAAGCTCCTACGAGCAGTACTTC. It codes for CASSPGESSYEQYF. The chain is built from TRBV18 and TRBJ2-7; TRBD2 might be the D (5 bases). The CDR3 contains 14 residues. The V end lost 3 bases, the J end lost 0 bases, and 9 bases lay between the germline ends. The germline V gene encodes CDR1 KGHSH and CDR2 LQKENI.

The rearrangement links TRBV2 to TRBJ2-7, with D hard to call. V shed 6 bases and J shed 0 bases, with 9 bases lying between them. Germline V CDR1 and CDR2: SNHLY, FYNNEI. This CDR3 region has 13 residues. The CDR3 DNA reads TGTGCCAGCAGACGGACCTTCTCCTACGAGCAGTACTTC. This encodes CASRRTFSYEQYF.

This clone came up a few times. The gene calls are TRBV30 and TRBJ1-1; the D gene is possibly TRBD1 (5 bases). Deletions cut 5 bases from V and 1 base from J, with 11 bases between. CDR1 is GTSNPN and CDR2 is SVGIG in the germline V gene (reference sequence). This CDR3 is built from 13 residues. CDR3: CAWSDIANTEAFF. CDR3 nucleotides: TGTGCCTGGTCGGACATTGCGAACACTGAAGCTTTCTTT. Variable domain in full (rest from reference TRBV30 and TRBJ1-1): SQTIHQWPATLVQPVGSPLSLECTVEGTSNPNLYWYRQAAGRGLQLLFYSVGIGQISSEVPQNLSASRPQDRQFILSSKKLLLSDSGFYLCAWSDIANTEAFFGQGTRLTVV.

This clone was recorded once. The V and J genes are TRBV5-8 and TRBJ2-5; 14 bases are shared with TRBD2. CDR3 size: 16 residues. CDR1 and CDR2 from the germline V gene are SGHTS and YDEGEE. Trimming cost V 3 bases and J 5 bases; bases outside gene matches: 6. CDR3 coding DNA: TGTGCCAGCAGCTCCGGGACTAGCGGGAGTGGGGAGACCCAGTACTTC. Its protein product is CASSSGTSGSGETQYF. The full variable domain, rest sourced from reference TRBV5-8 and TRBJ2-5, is EAGVTQSPTHLIKTRGQQATLRCSPISGHTSVYWYQQALGLGLQFLLWYDEGEERNRGNFPPRFSGRQFPNYSSELNVNALELEDSALYLCASSSGTSGSGETQYFGPGTRLLVL.

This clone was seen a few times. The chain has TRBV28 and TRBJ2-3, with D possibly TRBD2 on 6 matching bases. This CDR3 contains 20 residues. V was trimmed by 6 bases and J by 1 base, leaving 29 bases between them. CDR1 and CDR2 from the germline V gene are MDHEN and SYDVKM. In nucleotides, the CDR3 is TGTGCCAGCAGAATGTACAGGCGCAGGCGGGACCCTAGCGGCACAGATACGCAGTATTTT. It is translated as CASRMYRRRRDPSGTDTQYF.

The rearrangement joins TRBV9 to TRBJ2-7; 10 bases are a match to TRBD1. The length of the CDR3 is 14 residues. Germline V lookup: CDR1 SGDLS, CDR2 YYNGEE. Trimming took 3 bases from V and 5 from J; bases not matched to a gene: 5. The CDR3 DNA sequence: TGTGCCAGCAGCGGACGGACAGGGGGGGACGAGCAGTACTTC. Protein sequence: CASSGRTGGDEQYF.

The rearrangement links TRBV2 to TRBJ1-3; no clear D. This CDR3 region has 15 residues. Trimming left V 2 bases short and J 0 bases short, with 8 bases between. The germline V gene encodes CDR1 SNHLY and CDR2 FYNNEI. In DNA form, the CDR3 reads TGTGCCAGCAGTGAAATGTCGTTCTCTGGAAACACCATATATTTT. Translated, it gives CASSEMSFSGNTIYF.

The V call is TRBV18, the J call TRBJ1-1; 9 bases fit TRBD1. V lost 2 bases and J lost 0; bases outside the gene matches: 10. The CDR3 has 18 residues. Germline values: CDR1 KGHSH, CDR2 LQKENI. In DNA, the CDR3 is TGTGCCAGCTCACCAGCACAGGGGGCGCGGGTTTTGAACACTGAAGCTTTCTTT. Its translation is CASSPAQGARVLNTEAFF.

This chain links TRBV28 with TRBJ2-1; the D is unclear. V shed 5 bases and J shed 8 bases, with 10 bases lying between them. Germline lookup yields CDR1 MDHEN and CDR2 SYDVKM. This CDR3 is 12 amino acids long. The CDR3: CASSIYVDEQFF. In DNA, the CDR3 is TGTGCCAGCAGTATATACGTCGATGAGCAGTTCTTC.

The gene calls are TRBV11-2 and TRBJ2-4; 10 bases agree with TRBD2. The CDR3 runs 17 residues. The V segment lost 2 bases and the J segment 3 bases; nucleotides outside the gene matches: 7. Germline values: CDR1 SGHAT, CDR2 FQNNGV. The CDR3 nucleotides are TGTGCCAGCAGCTTATTCGGGACTAGCGTTGTCAAAAACATTCAGTACTTC. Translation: CASSLFGTSVVKNIQYF.

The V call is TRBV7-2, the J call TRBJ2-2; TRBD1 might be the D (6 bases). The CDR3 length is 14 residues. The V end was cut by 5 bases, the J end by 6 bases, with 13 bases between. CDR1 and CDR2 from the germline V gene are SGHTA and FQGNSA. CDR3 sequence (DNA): TGTGCCAGCAGCCTAGGACAGTCCCCCGGGGAGCTGTTTTTT. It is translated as CASSLGQSPGELFF.